This TCR beta chain was identified during a study of cytomegalovirus exposure and HLA in healthy donors. The sample holds one count of this clone. PCR amplification relied on 60 Vbeta primers (plus 13 Jbeta primers). TCRdb's copy holds only in-frame clones and misses some; the assay was immunoSEQ multiplex PCR. This sample has roughly 110,000 clones, with around 76% found just once. Germline V CDR1 and CDR2: SGHDT, YYEEEE. The V segment lost 0 bases and the J segment 7 bases; nucleotides outside the gene matches: 12. This CDR3 comprises 19 residues. The sample comprised PBMCs. This TCR was sampled from a man between 18 and 35 years old in good health and CMV-seronegative. The chain joins TRBV5-6 to TRBJ2-2, with 13 bases fitting TRBD2. CDR3 in amino acids: CASSLVPFTSGGADGELFF. CDR3 in DNA: TGTGCCAGCAGCTTGGTTCCCTTTACTAGCGGGGGGGCCGACGGGGAGCTGTTTTTT.